This T cell receptor (beta chain) was captured by sequencing in a study of blood T cell repertoires in COVID-19 (dated by TCRdb to 2019 to 2021). Regarding the complete study: The collaborator samples originated in the United States, Italy and Spain and spanned the acute and convalescent phases of COVID-19. Sample metadata almost always included a de-identified subject ID, COVID-19 status, age in years and sex. The samples were drawn from two sources: the first 160 participants of the ongoing ImmuneRACE study, and over 1,000 subjects contributed by 6 global collaborators. Where HLA class I and class II types were available, the types were taken from metadata supplied by the sample provider, not from assay-based typing. The repertoires were released in a freely available public database meant as a resource for research on the immune response to SARS-CoV-2. The material from the prospective study consisted of cDNA or gDNA derived from T cells, B-cell-depleted T cells, or PBMCs. Deeply sampled blood TCRbeta repertoires from subjects exposed to, actively infected with, or recovered from COVID-19 were included in the dataset. What the authors observed across the whole study: The amount of clinical and demographic metadata varied by source and participant and was provided uncurated.

About this clone: Its target antigen remains unknown. Per-nucleotide qualities are absent, and no much larger clonotype sits a single base away.

TCRbeta CDR3 regions were amplified from genomic DNA by means of the immunoSEQ Assay, a bias-controlled multiplex PCR. Processing in the source paper ran as follows. The number of nucleated cells in each sample was estimated by amplification of reference gene primers within the assay. Sequence reads were collapsed and filtered to measure the absolute abundance of every unique TCRbeta CDR3 rearrangement. For each sample, productive Simpson clonality was calculated as the square root of Simpson's diversity index over productive rearrangements. This is the immuneACCESS table as TCRdb keeps it, with only in-frame sequences that have V and J called. A part of the clones is gone; compared with another copy, unresolved V genes explain less than half, and the rest is unexplained. Clonal size and the V and J genes are those of that table, whereas D and trimming came from the DNA. Here the sample has 120,000 to 150,000 clones; about four fifths occur a single time. Together, the top ten hold less than 6% of the sample.

Based on the germline V gene, the CDR1 and CDR2 sequences are KGHSH and LQKENI. The junction shows trimming of 2 bases on V and 11 bases on J, plus 19 bases between the germline ends. Including the terminal cysteine and phenylalanine, the CDR3 comprises 15 residues. Only CDR3 DNA is held: 45 bases, read in frame from base 1. Participants in the prospective study were aged roughly 18 to 89 years, lived in over 20 United States geographic areas, and enrolled through a virtual design. Cohort assignment in the prospective study relied on participant-reported clinical history from a screening survey and a study questionnaire. A participant counted as exposed if, within 2 weeks of entering the study, that participant had been in contact with someone who had a PCR-confirmed or clinician-diagnosed COVID-19 case. Each participant in the prospective study had whole blood, serum and a nasopharyngeal or oropharyngeal swab collected by mobile phlebotomists. Prospective study participants could optionally give additional blood draws and questionnaires over a roughly two-month period. Before DNA extraction, blood samples from the prospective study were shipped at room temperature or frozen.

The receptor's source is a woman between 45 and 65 years old who had been exposed to COVID-19. The chain links TRBV18 with TRBJ1-5, with an unclear D gene assignment. The sequenced sample was PBMCs or T cells enriched from blood (not recorded which). The DNA sequence is as follows: TGTGCCAGCTCACCAAGTTCGGGAGGACTGCAGGCCCAGCATTTT. Translated, it gives CASSPSSGGLQAQHF.